One sample yielded the 3 T cell receptor beta chains listed below, sequenced in a study of blood T cell repertoires in COVID-19 (dated by TCRdb to 2020 to 2021). The library was generated by the immunoSEQ multiplex PCR assay. Not all clones reach the TCRdb copy of this immuneACCESS table, which keeps in-frame sequences only. Checked studies attribute under half of the gap to unresolved V genes and leave the rest unexplained. This sample holds about 140,000 clones; 85% to 90% were observed only once. The ten top clones hold roughly 11% of the sample. Sequencing was carried out using peripheral blood. The receptor set was obtained from a woman older than 75 with acute or convalescent COVID-19.

This chain uses TRBV5-1 with TRBJ1-5; 9 bases are a match to TRBD1. The CDR3 loop spans 13 amino acids. Trimming cost V 4 bases and J 7 bases; bases outside gene matches: 3. Germline V gene data show CDR1 as SGHRS and CDR2 as YFSETQ. The CDR3 coding sequence is TGCGCCAGCAGCCCGGACAGGGGACAGCCCCAGCATTTT. Protein: CASSPDRGQPQHF.

J is TRBJ2-5 and V is TRBV5-4; D unclear. This CDR3 is 13 amino acids long. Germline V gene sequence: CDR1 SGHNT, CDR2 YYREEE (reference sequence). V lost 1 base and J 2 bases, leaving 6 bases between the germline ends. CDR3 sequence (DNA): TGTGCCAGCAGCTTGAGCCCGCAAGAGACCCAGTACTTC. Translation: CASSLSPQETQYF.

This chain connects TRBV28 to TRBJ1-1, with unresolved D. The germline V gene encodes CDR1 MDHEN and CDR2 SYDVKM. V lost 2 bases, J lost 6 bases, and 10 bases lay in between. The CDR3 covers 13 residues. CDR3 loop: CASSLRLPPEAFF. The CDR3 DNA is TGTGCCAGCAGTTTACGACTTCCCCCTGAAGCTTTCTTT.